The clone carrying this T cell receptor beta chain was picked up a small number of times. No antigen is known for it. These data are taken from a study of cytomegalovirus exposure and HLA in healthy donors. The overall study: Early released data had tens of millions of unique TCRs, all coming from HLA-typed donors. Among over 350 genotyped donors, 65% to 90% fell in the Caucasian-associated ancestry cluster. Regarding the study as a whole: No immune exposure information besides CMV serostatus was available.

This CDR3 spans 14 amino acids. The V gene's germline CDR1 is MDHEN and CDR2 SYDVKM. Unmatched junction bases numbered 8, after V lost 5 bases and J lost 7 bases. Amplification used 60 Vbeta primers and 13 Jbeta primers. Original processing notes: Tens of millions of unique TCR beta chains, approximately 11 million of them shared, were counted by a later analysis. Assay used: immunoSEQ multiplex PCR; TCRdb lists only in-frame clones, some missing. That table is the source of V, J and clone size, and D and trimming were worked out from the DNA. The data contain around 200,000 clones, approximately 80% of them seen just once; the ten biggest clones take up roughly 16%.

The TCR was taken from a middle-aged man in good health and CMV-seronegative. This chain links TRBV28 with TRBJ2-1; 7 positions agree with TRBD2. Sequences were obtained from PBMCs. The CDR3 DNA is TGTGCCAGCAGTGAAGGGAGGGCCGGGAATGAGCAGTTCTTC. This codes for CASSEGRAGNEQFF.